This T cell receptor (beta chain) was identified during a study of blood T cell repertoires in COVID-19. Germline V gives CDR1 KGHSH, CDR2 LQKENI. CDR3 length: 15 residues. The trim removed 3 bases at V and 5 bases at J, leaving 2 bases unmatched. Clones were sequenced by immunoSEQ multiplex PCR, and TCRdb holds only the in-frame ones, with some missing. Of roughly 89,000 clones listed, 80% to 90% are singletons. This receptor was obtained from a woman aged 80 or over with acute or convalescent COVID-19. The V gene is TRBV18, the J gene TRBJ1-6, with 9 bases matching TRBD1. Sequenced: peripheral blood. The CDR3 here is CASSPRQGDNSPLHF. The CDR3 nucleotides are TGTGCCAGCTCACCCAGACAGGGGGATAATTCACCCCTCCACTTT.